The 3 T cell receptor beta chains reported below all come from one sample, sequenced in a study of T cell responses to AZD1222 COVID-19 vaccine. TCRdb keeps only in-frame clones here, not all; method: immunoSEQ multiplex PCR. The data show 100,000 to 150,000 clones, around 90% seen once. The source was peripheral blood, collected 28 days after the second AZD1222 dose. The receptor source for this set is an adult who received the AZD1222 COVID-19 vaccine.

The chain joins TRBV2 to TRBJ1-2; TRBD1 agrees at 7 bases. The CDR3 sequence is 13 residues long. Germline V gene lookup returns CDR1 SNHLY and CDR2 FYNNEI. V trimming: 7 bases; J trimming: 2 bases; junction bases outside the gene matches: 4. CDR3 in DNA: TGTGCCAGCACGCCAGGGGGGAACTATGGCTACACCTTC. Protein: CASTPGGNYGYTF.

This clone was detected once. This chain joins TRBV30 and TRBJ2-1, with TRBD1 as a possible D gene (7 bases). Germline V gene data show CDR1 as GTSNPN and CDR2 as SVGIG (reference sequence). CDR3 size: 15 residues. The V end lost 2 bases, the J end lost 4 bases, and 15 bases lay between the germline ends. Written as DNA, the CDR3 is TGTGCCTGGAGTAAGGGGGGACAGCCTTACAATGAGCAGTTCTTC. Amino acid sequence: CAWSKGGQPYNEQFF.

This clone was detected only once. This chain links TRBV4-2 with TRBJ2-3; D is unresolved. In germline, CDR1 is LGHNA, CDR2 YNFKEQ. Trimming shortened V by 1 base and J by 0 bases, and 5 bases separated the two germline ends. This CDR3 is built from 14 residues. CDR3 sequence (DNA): TGTGCCAGCAGCCAAGGACACAGCACAGATACGCAGTATTTT. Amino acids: CASSQGHSTDTQYF.